A single sample is the source of the 2 T cell receptor beta chains below, sequenced in a study of CD8+ T cells in alopecia areata. cDNA reverse transcribed from extracted RNA served as the sequencing template. The assay was immunoSEQ multiplex PCR, and TCRdb's table has in-frame clones only and misses some. The table records 130,000 to 150,000 clones, roughly 58% of them present only once. Material for sequencing was CD8+ T cells sorted from blood. These receptors came from a human donor in good health.

The rearrangement joins TRBV27 to TRBJ2-1; TRBD2 matches at 8 bases. V lost 2 bases and J lost 4; bases outside the gene matches: 10. This CDR3 has 17 residues. Looked up from germline, CDR1 is MNHEY and CDR2 is SMNVEV (reference sequence). The DNA of the CDR3 is TGTGCCAGCAGTTTACACAGAAGCGGGGGCCCTTACAATGAGCAGTTCTTC. Translated, it gives CASSLHRSGGPYNEQFF.

The chain employs TRBV2 and TRBJ2-7; D gene uncertain. Deletions cut 3 bases from V and 5 bases from J, with 11 bases between. The CDR3 has 13 amino acids. Germline lookup yields CDR1 SNHLY and CDR2 FYNNEI. For the CDR3, the DNA is TGTGCCAGCAGTGACTCGGCAGTCCACGAGCAGTACTTC. Its protein is CASSDSAVHEQYF.